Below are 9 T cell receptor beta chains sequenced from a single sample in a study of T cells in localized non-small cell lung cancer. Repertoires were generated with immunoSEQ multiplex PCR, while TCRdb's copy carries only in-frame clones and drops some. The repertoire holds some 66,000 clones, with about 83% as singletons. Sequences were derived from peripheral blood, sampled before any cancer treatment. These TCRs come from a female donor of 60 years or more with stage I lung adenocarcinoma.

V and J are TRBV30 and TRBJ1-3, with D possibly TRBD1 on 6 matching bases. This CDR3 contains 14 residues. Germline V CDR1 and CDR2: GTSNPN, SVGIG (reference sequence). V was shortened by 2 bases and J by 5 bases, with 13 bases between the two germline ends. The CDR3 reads CAWSSDSMRNTIYF. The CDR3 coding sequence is TGTGCCTGGAGTTCGGACAGTATGAGAAACACCATATATTTT.

In DNA, the CDR3 is TGTGCCAGCAGCTTAGGAAGGGAGGCTGGGGCCAACGTCCTGACTTTC. Translating it yields CASSLGREAGANVLTF. The chain recombines TRBV7-3 with TRBJ2-6, with a tentative D call TRBD2 (6 bases). The CDR3 is made up of 16 amino acids. V was cut by 2 bases and J by 2 bases, with 10 bases left in between. The germline V gene encodes CDR1 SGHTA and CDR2 FQGTGA.

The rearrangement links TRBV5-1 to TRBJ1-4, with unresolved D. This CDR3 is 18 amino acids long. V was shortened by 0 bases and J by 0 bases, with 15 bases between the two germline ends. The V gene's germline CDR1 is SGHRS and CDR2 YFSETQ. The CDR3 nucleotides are TGCGCCAGCAGCTTGGGCCCGTCCATCCTTGCAACTAATGAAAAACTGTTTTTT. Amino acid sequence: CASSLGPSILATNEKLFF.

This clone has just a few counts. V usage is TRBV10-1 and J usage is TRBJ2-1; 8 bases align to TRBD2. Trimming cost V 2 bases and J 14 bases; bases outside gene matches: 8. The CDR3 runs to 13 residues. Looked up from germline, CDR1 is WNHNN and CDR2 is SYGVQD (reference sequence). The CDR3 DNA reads TGCGCCAGCAGTGAGGCCCGGACTAGCAAAAAGTTCTTC. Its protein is CASSEARTSKKFF.

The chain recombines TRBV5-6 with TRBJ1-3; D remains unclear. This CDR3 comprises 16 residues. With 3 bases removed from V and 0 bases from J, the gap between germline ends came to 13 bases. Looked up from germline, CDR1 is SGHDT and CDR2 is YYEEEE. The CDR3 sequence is CASSYTVRSSGNTIYF. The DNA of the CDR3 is TGTGCCAGCAGCTATACCGTTCGGAGCTCTGGAAACACCATATATTTT.

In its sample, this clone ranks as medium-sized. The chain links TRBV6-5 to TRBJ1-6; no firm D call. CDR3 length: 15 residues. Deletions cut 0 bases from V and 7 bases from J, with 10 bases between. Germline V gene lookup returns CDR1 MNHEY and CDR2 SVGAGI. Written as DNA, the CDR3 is TGTGCCAGCAGTTACTCGATCCGGAACAATTCACCCCTCCACTTT. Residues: CASSYSIRNNSPLHF.

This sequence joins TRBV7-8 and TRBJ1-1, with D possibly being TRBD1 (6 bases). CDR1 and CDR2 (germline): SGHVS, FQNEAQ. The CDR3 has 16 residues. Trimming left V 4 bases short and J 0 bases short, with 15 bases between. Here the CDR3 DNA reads TGTGCCAGCAGCTCCCTAGGGGGATTAATGAACACTGAAGCTTTCTTT. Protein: CASSSLGGLMNTEAFF.

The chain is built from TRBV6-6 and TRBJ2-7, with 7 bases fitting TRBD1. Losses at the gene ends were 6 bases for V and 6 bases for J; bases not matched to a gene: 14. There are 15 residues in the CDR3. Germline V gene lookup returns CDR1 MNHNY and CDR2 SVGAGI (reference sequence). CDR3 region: CASRNPGQSLFEQYF. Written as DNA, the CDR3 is TGTGCCAGCAGAAACCCGGGACAGTCGCTGTTCGAGCAGTACTTC.

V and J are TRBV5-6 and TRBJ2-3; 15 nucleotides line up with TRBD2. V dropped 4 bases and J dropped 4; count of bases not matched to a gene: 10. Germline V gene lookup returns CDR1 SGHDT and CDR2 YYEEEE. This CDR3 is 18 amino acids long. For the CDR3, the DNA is TGTGCCAGCAGCCCCGGGACTAGCGGGGGGAGTGCCGCAGATACGCAGTATTTT. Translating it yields CASSPGTSGGSAADTQYF.